The next 9 T cell receptor beta chains were all read from a single sample in a study of T cell responses to AZD1222 COVID-19 vaccine. Libraries were prepared by immunoSEQ multiplex PCR; TCRdb keeps only in-frame clonotypes and omits some of them. The sample holds 130,000 to 150,000 clones, more than 90% seen once. Sequencing used peripheral blood, obtained on day 0 of AZD1222 vaccination. The receptors derive from an adult in good health.

The CDR3 DNA follows: TGTGCCAGCAGTTCCGGGACTAGCGGGGGGAGCTACAATGAGCAGTTCTTC. It translates to CASSSGTSGGSYNEQFF. The chain combines TRBV27 with TRBJ2-1, with 15 bases matching TRBD2. The trim removed 4 bases at V and 3 bases at J, leaving 4 bases unmatched. The germline V gene encodes CDR1 MNHEY and CDR2 SMNVEV (reference sequence). CDR3 length: 17 residues.

The chain links TRBV7-2 to TRBJ2-1; D could derive from TRBD1 or TRBD2 (6 bases each). The V and J ends lost 5 bases and 9 bases respectively, with 20 bases between them. The CDR3 is made up of 15 amino acids. Per germline, CDR1 SGHTA and CDR2 FQGNSA. CDR3 sequence (DNA): TGTGCCAGCAGCGGGCGAGGGGGAGGTGGTGCTGAGCAGTTCTTC. It specifies CASSGRGGGGAEQFF.

V usage is TRBV4-1 and J usage is TRBJ1-5; D not certain. Germline CDR1 MGHRA, CDR2 YSYEKL. The V end lost 2 bases, the J end lost 4 bases, and 15 bases lay between the germline ends. The CDR3 runs 16 residues. The CDR3 DNA is TGCGCCAGCAGCCAACCCGCCGGGCGAGCAAATCAGCCCCAGCATTTT. Its translation: CASSQPAGRANQPQHF.

The chain employs TRBV6-6 and TRBJ1-5; D unclear. Germline lookup yields CDR1 MNHNY and CDR2 SVGAGI (reference sequence). The CDR3 spans 15 residues. Between the trimmed V and J ends, which lost 4 bases and 0 bases, there was a span of 10 bases. CDR3 nucleotide sequence: TGTGCCAGCAGTTCCCAGGACGGTAGCAATCAGCCCCAGCATTTT. Translating it yields CASSSQDGSNQPQHF.

The chain recombines TRBV6-2 or TRBV6-3 with TRBJ2-1; D is unresolved. With 4 bases removed from V and 2 bases from J, the gap between germline ends came to 9 bases. CDR1 and CDR2 (germline): MNHEY, SVGEGT. The CDR3 is 14 residues long. The CDR3 DNA follows: TGTGCCAGCAGTTTGCCCAGCGCCTACAATGAGCAGTTCTTC. It encodes CASSLPSAYNEQFF.

The rearrangement links TRBV4-2 to TRBJ2-1; 8 bases map to TRBD2. Unmatched junction bases numbered 10, after V lost 1 base and J lost 5 bases. CDR3 length: 17 amino acids. In germline, CDR1 is LGHNA, CDR2 YNFKEQ. CDR3 nucleotides: TGTGCCAGCAGCCAAGTGGATCCACTAGCGGAAAACAATGAGCAGTTCTTC. Translating gives CASSQVDPLAENNEQFF.

This clone was observed once. The genes are TRBV7-8 and TRBJ1-2; D possibly corresponds to TRBD1 (5 bases). The CDR3 length is 19 residues. V lost 3 bases and J 5 bases, leaving 28 bases between the germline ends. From germline, CDR1 is SGHVS and CDR2 FQNEAQ. CDR3 protein: CASSFLLSTESPKPYGYTF. As DNA, the CDR3 is TGTGCCAGCAGCTTTTTGTTGTCGACAGAGAGCCCCAAACCATATGGCTACACCTTC.

The V gene is TRBV19, the J gene TRBJ1-1; D unclear. Germline CDR1 is LNHDA and CDR2 is SQIVND (reference sequence). Trimming cost V 0 bases and J 1 base, with 12 bases left between them. The CDR3 runs to 16 residues. The CDR3 DNA sequence: TGTGCCAGTAGTATAGATCGGGTCGGCGCGAACACTGAAGCTTTCTTT. As protein: CASSIDRVGANTEAFF.

The gene calls are TRBV4-1 and TRBJ2-7; a weak D match, TRBD2 (5 bases). Trimming pared 0 bases from V and 3 bases from J, leaving 18 bases between. Germline CDR1 and CDR2: MGHRA and YSYEKL. CDR3 length equals 17 residues. CDR3 sequence: CASSQDKASNSRYEQYF. The CDR3 DNA is TGCGCCAGCAGCCAAGATAAGGCTAGCAATAGTCGCTACGAGCAGTACTTC.